This TCR beta chain was observed in a study of T-cell memory formation after mild COVID-19. Notes on the study in general: Clones that shrank (day 15 to 85) were balanced CD4/CD8, whereas later expanders leaned CD4+. CD8+ contracting clones occupied EMRA, while CD4+ ones occupied mainly CM and EM.

Between the trimmed V and J ends, which lost 5 bases and 2 bases, there was a span of 9 bases. CDR1 and CDR2 from the germline V gene are DFQATT and SNEGSKA (reference sequence). This CDR3 region has 12 residues. A note on this clonotype: Its target is not known.

Sample barcodes and UMIs were carried by the TCR alpha and TCR beta cDNA libraries that 5'RACE generated with constant-segment primers. Via MiXCR, TCRdb re-called the 5' RACE reads, giving one row per CDR3 protein. The repertoire holds about 130,000 distinct CDR3 sequences, with more than 15% as singletons. This TCR came from a man younger than 35 who had mild COVID-19 (a few samples of this study predate the infection). Cell type and time point are not known. The sequenced sample consisted of PBMCs or a T cell subset sorted from them (not recorded which). This chain joins TRBV20-1 and TRBJ2-5; D is perhaps TRBD1 or TRBD2 (6 bases each). The CDR3 protein is CSARGLQETQYF. CDR3 nucleotides: TGCAGTGCTCGGGGGCTGCAAGAGACCCAGTACTTC.